This TCR beta chain was obtained from a study of T cells after yellow fever vaccination. Across the study: It was SMART-Seq v4 Ultra Low Input that prepared the fractions with low cell numbers. Notes on the study in general: Detected again after the booster were most primary-vaccination clones, at 96% CD4 and 80% to 90% CD8.

The sample holds a few counts of this clonotype. What it binds is unknown. This CDR3 is 17 amino acids long. J gave up 5 bases and V 2 bases, and 11 bases lay outside the gene matches. TCRdb reprocessed the 5' RACE reads via MiXCR and lists one record per CDR3 protein. The table has approximately 550,000 distinct CDR3 sequences, roughly 13% seen once. The V and J genes are TRBV12-3 or TRBV12-4 and TRBJ2-4; TRBD1 matches at 8 bases. Sample: PBMCs, taken on the day of the yellow fever booster vaccination. This receptor was identified in a man aged 25-45 years who received the YFV17D yellow fever vaccine. The CDR3 here is CASSLPSAGQEQNIQYF. CDR3 sequence (DNA): TGTGCCAGCAGTTTACCATCCGCGGGACAGGAGCAAAACATTCAGTACTTC.